This T cell receptor (beta chain) comes out of a study of vaccination effects on CD4 cells after COVID-19. In the study overall: A couple of convalescent patients gave samples 16 days and one week before vaccination.

With regard to this clone: Its matching antigen is unknown.

Before any sequencing was done, the ViraFEST assay used viral peptide pools to expand antigen-specific CD4+ T cells. With more than 9 days of culture completed, CD4+ T cells were isolated. From March to December 2020, the person had a SARS-CoV-2 infection that was confirmed by PCR. Data came from immunoSEQ multiplex PCR; TCRdb stores just in-frame clones and leaves some out. The sample lists about 27,000 clones, about three quarters occurring once. V was pared by 0 bases and J by 5 bases, with 4 bases between. Germline V gene sequence: CDR1 MGHRA, CDR2 YSYEKL. This CDR3 is built from 12 residues. The chain links TRBV4-1 to TRBJ1-2; D call uncertain. The sequence derives from a human donor who had a prior SARS-CoV-2 infection. This specimen was CD4+ T cells from PBMCs cultured with HCoV-NL63 spike peptides, taken before COVID-19 vaccination. This CDR3 is CASSQEGYGYTF. The CDR3 coding sequence is TGCGCCAGCAGCCAAGAAGGTTATGGCTACACCTTC.